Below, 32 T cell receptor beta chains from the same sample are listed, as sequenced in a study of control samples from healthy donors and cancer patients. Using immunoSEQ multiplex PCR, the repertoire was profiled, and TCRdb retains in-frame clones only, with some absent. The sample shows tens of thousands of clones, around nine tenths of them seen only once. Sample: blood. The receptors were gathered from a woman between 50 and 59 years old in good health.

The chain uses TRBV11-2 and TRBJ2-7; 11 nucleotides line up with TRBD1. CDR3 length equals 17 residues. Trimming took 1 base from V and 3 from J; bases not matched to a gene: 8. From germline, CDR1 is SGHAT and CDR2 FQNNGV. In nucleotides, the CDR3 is TGTGCCAGCAGCTTAGGGACAGGGGGCCACACCTACTACGAGCAGTACTTC. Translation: CASSLGTGGHTYYEQYF.

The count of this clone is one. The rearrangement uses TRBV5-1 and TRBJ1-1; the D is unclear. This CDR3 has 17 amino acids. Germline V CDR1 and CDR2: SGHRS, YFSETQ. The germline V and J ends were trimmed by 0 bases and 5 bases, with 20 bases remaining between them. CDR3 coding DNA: TGCGCCAGCAGCTTGGCCTTTACACAAAGTGACTGGACTGAAGCTTTCTTT. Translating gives CASSLAFTQSDWTEAFF.

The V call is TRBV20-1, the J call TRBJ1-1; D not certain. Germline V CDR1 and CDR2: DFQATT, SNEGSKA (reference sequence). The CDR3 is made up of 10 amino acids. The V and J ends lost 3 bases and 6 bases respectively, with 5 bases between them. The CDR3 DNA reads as TGCAGTGCTAGTTTAGCTGAAGCTTTCTTT. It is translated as CSASLAEAFF.

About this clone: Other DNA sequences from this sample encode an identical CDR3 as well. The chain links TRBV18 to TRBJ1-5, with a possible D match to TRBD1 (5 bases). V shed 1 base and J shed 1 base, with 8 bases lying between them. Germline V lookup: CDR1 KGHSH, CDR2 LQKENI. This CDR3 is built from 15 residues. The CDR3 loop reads CASSPQGASNQPQHF. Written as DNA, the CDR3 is TGTGCCAGCTCACCACAAGGGGCGAGCAATCAGCCCCAGCATTTT.

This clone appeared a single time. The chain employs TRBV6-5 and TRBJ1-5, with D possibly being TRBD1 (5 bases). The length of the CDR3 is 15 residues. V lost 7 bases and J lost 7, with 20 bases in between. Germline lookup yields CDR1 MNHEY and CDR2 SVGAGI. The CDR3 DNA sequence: TGTGCCAGCAATAGAGAAGATTACGGGGGACAGCCCCAGCATTTT. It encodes CASNREDYGGQPQHF.

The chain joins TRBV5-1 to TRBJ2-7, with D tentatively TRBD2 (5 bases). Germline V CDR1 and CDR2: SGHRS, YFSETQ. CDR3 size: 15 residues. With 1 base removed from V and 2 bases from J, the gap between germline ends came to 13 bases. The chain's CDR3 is CASSLSPGETYEQYF. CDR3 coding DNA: TGCGCCAGCAGCTTGTCTCCCGGGGAGACCTACGAGCAGTACTTC.

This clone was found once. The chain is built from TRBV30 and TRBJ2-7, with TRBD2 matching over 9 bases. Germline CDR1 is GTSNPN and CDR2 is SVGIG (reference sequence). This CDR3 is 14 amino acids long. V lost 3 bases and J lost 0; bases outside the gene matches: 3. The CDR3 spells CAWRSSGASYEQYF. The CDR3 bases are TGTGCCTGGAGGTCTAGCGGGGCCTCCTACGAGCAGTACTTC. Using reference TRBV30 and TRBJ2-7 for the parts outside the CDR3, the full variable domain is SQTIHQWPATLVQPVGSPLSLECTVEGTSNPNLYWYRQAAGRGLQLLFYSVGIGQISSEVPQNLSASRPQDRQFILSSKKLLLSDSGFYLCAWRSSGASYEQYFGPGTRLTVT.

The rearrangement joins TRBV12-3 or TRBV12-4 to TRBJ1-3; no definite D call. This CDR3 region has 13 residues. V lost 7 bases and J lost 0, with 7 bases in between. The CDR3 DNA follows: TGTGCCAGCACCCGAGGCTCTGGAAACACCATATATTTT. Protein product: CASTRGSGNTIYF.

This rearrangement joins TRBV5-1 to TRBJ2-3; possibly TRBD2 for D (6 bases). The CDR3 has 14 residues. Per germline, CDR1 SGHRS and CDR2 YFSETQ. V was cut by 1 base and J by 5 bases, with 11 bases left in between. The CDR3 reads CASSLIGGGDTQYF. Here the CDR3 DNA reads TGCGCCAGCAGCTTGATCGGGGGAGGAGATACGCAGTATTTT.

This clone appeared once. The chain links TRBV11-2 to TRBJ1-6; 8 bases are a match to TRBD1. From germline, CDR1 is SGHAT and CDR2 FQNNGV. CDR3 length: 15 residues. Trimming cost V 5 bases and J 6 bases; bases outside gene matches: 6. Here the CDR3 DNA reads TGTGCCAGCAGCCCGGGGACAGGCCCTAATTCACCCCTCCACTTT. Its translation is CASSPGTGPNSPLHF.

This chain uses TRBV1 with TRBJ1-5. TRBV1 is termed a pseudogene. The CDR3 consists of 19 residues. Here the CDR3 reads CTSRQRQFLRCTENQPQHF. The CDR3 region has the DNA TGCACCAGCAGGCAAAGGCAGTTTTTAAGATGCACGGAAAATCAGCCCCAGCATTTT.

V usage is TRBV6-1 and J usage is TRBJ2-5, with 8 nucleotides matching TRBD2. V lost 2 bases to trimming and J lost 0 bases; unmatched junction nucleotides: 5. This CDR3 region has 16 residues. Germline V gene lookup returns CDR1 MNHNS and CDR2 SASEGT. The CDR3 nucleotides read TGTGCCAGCAGTGAACGGGGGGGAGCCCACCAAGAGACCCAGTACTTC. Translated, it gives CASSERGGAHQETQYF.

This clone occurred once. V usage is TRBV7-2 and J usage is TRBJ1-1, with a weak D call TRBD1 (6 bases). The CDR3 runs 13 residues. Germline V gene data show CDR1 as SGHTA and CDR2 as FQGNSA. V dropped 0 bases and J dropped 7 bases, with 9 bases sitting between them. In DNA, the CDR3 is TGTGCCAGCAGCTTAGCTTCAGGGGTTGAAGCTTTCTTT. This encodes CASSLASGVEAFF. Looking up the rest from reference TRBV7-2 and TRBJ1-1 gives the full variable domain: GAGVSQSPSNKVTEKGKDVELRCDPISGHTALYWYRQSLGQGLEFLIYFQGNSAPDKSGLPSDRFSAERTGGSVSTLTIQRTQQEDSAVYLCASSLASGVEAFFGQGTRLTVV.

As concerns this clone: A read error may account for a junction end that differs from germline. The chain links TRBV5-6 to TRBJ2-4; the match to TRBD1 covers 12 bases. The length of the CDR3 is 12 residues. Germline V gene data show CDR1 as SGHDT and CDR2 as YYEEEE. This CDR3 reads CASSRGTGGDDF. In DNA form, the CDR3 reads TGTGCCAGCAGCCGGGGGACAGGGGGCGATGACTTC.

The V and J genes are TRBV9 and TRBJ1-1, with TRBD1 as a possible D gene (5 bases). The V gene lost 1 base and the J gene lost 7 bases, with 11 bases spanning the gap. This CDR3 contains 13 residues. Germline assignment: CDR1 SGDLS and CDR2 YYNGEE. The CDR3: CASSVQGGGEAFF. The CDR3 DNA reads TGTGCCAGCAGCGTACAGGGAGGCGGTGAAGCTTTCTTT.

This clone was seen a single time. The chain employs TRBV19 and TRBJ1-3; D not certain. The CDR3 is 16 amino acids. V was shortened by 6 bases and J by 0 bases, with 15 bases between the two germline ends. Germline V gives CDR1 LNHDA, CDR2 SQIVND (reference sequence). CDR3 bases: TGTGCCAGTAGCCCAACCCGGACGAGCTCTGGAAACACCATATATTTT. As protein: CASSPTRTSSGNTIYF.

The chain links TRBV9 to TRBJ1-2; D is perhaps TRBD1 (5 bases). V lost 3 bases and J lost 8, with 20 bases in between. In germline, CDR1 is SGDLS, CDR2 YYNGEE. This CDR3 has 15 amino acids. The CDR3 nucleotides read TGTGCCAGCAGCGGGACCCCCCGGGGCAAAGGAGGCTACACCTTC. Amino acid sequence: CASSGTPRGKGGYTF.

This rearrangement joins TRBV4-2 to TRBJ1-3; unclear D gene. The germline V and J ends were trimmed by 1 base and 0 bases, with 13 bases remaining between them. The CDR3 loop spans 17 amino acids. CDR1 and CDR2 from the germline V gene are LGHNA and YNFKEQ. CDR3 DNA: TGTGCCAGCAGCCAAGTTGCACGGCAGAGCTCTGGAAACACCATATATTTT. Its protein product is CASSQVARQSSGNTIYF.

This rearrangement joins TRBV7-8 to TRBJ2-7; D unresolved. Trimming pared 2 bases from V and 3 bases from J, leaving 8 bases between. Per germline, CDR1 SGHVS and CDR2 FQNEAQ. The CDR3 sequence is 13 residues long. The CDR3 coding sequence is TGTGCCAGCAGCTTACAGGTGTTCTACGAGCAGTACTTC. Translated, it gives CASSLQVFYEQYF. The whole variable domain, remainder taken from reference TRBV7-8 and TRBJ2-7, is GAGVSQSPRYKVAKRGQDVALRCDPISGHVSLFWYQQALGQGPEFLTYFQNEAQLDKSGLPSDRFFAERPEGSVSTLKIQRTQQEDSAVYLCASSLQVFYEQYFGPGTRLTVT.

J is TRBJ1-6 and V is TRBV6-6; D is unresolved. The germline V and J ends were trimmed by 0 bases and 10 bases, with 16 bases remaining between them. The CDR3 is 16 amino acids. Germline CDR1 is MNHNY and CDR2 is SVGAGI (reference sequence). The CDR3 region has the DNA TGTGCCAGCAGTTACTCGAGAGGGAGGGCTAACTCACCCCTCCACTTT. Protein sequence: CASSYSRGRANSPLHF.

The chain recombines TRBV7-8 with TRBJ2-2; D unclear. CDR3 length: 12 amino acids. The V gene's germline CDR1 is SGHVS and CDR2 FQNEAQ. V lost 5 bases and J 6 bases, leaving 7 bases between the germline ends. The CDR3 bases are TGTGCCAGCAGCGCCGCGGCCGGGGAGCTGTTTTTT. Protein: CASSAAAGELFF.

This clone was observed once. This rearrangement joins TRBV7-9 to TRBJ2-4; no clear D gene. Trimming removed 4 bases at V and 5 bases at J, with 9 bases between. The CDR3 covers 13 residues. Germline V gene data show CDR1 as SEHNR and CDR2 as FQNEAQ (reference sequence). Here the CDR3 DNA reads TGTGCCAGCAGCTCACGGTCGGAAAACATTCAGTACTTC. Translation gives CASSSRSENIQYF.

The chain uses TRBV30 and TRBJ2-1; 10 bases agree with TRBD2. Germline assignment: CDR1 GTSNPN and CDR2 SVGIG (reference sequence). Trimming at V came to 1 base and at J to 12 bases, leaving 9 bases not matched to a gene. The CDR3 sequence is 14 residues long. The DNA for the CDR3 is TGTGCCTGGAGTGCAACTAGCGGGGTGCGGGGGCAGTTCTTC. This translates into CAWSATSGVRGQFF.

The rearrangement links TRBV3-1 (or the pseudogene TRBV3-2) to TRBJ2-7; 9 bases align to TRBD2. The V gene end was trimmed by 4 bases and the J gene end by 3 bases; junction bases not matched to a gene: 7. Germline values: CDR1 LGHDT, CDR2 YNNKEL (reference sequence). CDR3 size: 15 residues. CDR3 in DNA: TGTGCCAGCAGCCCCACGTTTAGCGGGGGCTACGAGCAGTACTTC. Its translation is CASSPTFSGGYEQYF.

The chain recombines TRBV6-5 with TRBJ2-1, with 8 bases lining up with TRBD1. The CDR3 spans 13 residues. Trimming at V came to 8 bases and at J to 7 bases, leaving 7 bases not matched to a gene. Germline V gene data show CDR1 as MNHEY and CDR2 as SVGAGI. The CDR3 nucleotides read TGTGCCAGCCGGGACAGGTGGGGTAATGAGCAGTTCTTC. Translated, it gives CASRDRWGNEQFF.

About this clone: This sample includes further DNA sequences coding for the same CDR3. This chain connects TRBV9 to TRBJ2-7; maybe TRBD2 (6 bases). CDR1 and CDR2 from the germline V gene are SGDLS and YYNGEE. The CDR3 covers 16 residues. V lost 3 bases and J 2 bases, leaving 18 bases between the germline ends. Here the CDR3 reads CASSARGTSGPYEQYF. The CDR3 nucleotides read TGTGCCAGCAGCGCCCGCGGGACCTCCGGCCCCTACGAGCAGTACTTC.

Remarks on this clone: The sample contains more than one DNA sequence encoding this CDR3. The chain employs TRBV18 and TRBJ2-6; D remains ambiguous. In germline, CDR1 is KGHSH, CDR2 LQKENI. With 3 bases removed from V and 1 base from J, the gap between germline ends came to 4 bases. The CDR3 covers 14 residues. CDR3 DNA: TGTGCCAGCTCACCGCCTTCTGGGGCCAACGTCCTGACTTTC. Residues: CASSPPSGANVLTF. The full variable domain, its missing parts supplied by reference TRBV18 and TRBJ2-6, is NAGVMQNPRHLVRRRGQEARLRCSPMKGHSHVYWYRQLPEEGLKFMVYLQKENIIDESGMPKERFSAEFPKEGPSILRIQQVVRGDSAAYFCASSPPSGANVLTFGAGSRLTVL.

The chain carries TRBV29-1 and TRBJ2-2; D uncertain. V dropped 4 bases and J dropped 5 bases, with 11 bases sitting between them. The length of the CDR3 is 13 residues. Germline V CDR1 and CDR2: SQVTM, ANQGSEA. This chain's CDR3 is CSVGERSTGELFF. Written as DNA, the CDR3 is TGCAGCGTTGGGGAAAGGTCTACCGGGGAGCTGTTTTTT.

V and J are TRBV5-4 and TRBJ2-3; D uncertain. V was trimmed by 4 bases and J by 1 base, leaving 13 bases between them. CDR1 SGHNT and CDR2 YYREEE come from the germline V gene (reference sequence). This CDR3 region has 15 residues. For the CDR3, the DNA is TGTGCCAGCAGCCCGGAGCCTGACCGCACAGATACGCAGTATTTT. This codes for CASSPEPDRTDTQYF.

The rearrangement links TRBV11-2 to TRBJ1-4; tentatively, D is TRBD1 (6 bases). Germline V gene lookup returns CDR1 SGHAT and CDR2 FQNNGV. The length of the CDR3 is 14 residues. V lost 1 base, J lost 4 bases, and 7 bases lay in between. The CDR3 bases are TGTGCCAGCAGCTTAGGCAGGGGTAATGAAAAACTGTTTTTT. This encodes CASSLGRGNEKLFF.

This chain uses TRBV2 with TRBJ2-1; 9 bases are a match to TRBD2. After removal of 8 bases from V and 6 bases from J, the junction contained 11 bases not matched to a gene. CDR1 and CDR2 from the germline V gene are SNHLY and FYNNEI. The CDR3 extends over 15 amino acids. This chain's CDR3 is CASGSGGRFGNEQFF. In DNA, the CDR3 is TGTGCCAGCGGGAGCGGGGGGCGTTTCGGCAATGAGCAGTTCTTC.

Written as DNA, the CDR3 is TGCGCCAGCCCTGAAATGCGGACAGGGCGTTCACCGGGTAGCACTGAAGCTTTCTTT. Protein sequence: CASPEMRTGRSPGSTEAFF. The chain carries TRBV10-1 and TRBJ1-1, with TRBD1 identical over 8 bases. With 8 bases clipped from V and 4 bases from J, the junction kept 24 bases outside the gene matches. This CDR3 spans 19 amino acids. Germline-derived CDR1 and CDR2 are WNHNN and SYGVQD (reference sequence).